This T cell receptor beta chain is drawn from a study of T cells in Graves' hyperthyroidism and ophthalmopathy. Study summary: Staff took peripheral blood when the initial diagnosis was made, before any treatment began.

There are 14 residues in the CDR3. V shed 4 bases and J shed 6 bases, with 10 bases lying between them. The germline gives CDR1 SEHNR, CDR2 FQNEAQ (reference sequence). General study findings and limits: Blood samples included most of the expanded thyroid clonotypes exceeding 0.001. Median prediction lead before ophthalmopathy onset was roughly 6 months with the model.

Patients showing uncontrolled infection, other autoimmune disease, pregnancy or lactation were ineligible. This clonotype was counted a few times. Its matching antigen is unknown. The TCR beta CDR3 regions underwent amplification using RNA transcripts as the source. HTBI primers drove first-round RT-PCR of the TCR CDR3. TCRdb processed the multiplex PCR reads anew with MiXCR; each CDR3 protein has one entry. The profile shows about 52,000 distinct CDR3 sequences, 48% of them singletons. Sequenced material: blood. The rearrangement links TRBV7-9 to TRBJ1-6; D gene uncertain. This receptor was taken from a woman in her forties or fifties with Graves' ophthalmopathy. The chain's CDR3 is CASSSGWGNSPLHF. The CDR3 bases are TGTGCCAGCAGCTCCGGGTGGGGTAATTCACCCCTCCACTTT. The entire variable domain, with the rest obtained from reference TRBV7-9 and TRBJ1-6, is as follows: DTGVSQNPRHKITKRGQNVTFRCDPISEHNRLYWYRQTLGQGPEFLTYFQNEAQLEKSRLLSDRFSAERPKGSFSTLEIQRTEQGDSAMYLCASSSGWGNSPLHFGNGTRLTVT.